This T cell receptor beta chain was sequenced for a study of neurological immune-mediated disorders. Study at large: Of the approximately 34 patients who had multiple sclerosis, some 30 had the relapsing-remitting form and 3 had the secondary progressive form. Study-level points and caveats: None of the CDR3 amino acid sequences in expanded clones turned up in more than one subject, which points to private repertoires in all groups.

Trimming took 5 bases from V and 2 from J, leaving 17 bases between them. Germline-derived CDR1 and CDR2 are LGHNA and YNFKEQ. The CDR3 is 16 residues long. TCRdb recomputed calls from the 5' RACE reads with MiXCR, one row per CDR3 protein. The repertoire includes 55,000 to 75,000 distinct CDR3 sequences, around 5% of them detected once, and around 6% sits in the top ten. This clonotype was found many times. Its antigen is unknown. The gene calls are TRBV4-2 and TRBJ2-3; possible D gene TRBD2, 6 bases. This sequence was found in a human donor with multiple sclerosis. The donor label of this sample is uncertain. The sequenced sample consisted of PBMCs. The CDR3 here is CASSIAVQANTDTQYF. The CDR3 DNA is TGTGCCAGCAGCATAGCGGTCCAGGCTAACACAGATACGCAGTATTTT.